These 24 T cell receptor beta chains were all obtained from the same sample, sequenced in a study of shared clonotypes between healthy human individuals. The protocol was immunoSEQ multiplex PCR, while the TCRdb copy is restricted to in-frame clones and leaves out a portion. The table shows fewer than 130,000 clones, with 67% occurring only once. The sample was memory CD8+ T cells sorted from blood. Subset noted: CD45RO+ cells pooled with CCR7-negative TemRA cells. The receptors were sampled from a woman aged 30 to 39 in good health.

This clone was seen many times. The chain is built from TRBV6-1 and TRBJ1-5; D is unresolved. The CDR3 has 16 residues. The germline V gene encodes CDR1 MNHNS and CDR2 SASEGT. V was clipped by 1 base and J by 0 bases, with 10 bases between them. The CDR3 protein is CASSEGPRYSNQPQHF. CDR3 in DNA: TGTGCCAGCAGTGAAGGGCCCCGTTATAGCAATCAGCCCCAGCATTTT.

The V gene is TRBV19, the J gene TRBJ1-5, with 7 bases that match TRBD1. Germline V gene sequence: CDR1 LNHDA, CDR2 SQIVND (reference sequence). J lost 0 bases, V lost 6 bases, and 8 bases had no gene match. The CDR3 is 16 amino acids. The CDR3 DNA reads TGTGCCAGTAGCCCATGGGACAGCCCTAGCAATCAGCCCCAGCATTTT. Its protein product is CASSPWDSPSNQPQHF.

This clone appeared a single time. This CDR3 is CTSSQLAGCTDTQYF. For the CDR3, the DNA is TGCACCAGCAGCCAATTAGCGGGGTGCACAGATACGCAGTATTTT. The chain uses TRBV1 and TRBJ2-3; the D call in the table, TRBD2, was not verified against the DNA. TRBV1 is given as a pseudogene. The CDR3 covers 15 residues.

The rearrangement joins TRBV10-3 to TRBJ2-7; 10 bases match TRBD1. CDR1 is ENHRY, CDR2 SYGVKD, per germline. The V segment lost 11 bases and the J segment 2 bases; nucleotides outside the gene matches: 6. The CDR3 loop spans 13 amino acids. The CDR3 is CALSTGGTYEQYF. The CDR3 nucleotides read TGTGCCCTTTCGACAGGGGGCACCTACGAGCAGTACTTC.

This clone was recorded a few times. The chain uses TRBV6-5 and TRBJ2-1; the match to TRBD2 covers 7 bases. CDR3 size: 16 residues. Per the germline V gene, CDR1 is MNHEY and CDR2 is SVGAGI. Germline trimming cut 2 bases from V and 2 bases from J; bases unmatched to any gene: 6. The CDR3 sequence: CASSYASSGTYNEQFF. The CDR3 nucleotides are TGTGCCAGCAGTTACGCCTCTAGCGGCACCTACAATGAGCAGTTCTTC.

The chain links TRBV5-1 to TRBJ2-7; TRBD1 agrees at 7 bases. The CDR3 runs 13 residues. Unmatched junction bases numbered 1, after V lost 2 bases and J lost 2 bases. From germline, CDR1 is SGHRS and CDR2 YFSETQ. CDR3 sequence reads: CASSLTGAYEQYF. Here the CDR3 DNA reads TGCGCCAGCAGCTTAACAGGGGCCTACGAGCAGTACTTC.

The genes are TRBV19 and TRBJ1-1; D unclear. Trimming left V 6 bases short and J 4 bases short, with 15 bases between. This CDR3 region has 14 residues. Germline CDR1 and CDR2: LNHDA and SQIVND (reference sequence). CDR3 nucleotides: TGTGCCAGTAGAACTGGGGATAGGAGCACTGAAGCTTTCTTT. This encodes CASRTGDRSTEAFF.

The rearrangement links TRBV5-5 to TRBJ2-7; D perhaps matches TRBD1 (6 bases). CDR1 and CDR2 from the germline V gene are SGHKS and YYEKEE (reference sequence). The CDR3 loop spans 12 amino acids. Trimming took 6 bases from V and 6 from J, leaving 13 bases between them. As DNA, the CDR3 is TGTGCCAGCATGTTCAGGGGCTCCGAGCAGTACTTC. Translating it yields CASMFRGSEQYF.

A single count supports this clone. The CDR3 nucleotides read TGTGCCAGTAGTCACGGTGGCCCGGAGCCCCAGCATTTT. Amino acid sequence: CASSHGGPEPQHF. V usage is TRBV19 and J usage is TRBJ1-5; no firm D call. This CDR3 is built from 13 residues. Trimming shortened V by 5 bases and J by 8 bases, and 13 bases separated the two germline ends. Germline CDR1 is LNHDA and CDR2 is SQIVND (reference sequence).

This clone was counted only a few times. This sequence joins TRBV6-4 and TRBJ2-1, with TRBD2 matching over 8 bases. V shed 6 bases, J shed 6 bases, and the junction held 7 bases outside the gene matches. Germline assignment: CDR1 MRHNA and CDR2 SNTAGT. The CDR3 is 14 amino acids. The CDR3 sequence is CASSPGLEGNEQFF. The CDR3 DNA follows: TGTGCCAGCAGCCCGGGACTAGAAGGCAATGAGCAGTTCTTC.

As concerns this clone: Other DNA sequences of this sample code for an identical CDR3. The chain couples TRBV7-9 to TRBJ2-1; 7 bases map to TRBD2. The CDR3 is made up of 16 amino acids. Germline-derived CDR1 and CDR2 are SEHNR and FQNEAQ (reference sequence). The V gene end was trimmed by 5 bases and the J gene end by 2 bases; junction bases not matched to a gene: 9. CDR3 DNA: TGTGCCAGCAGCCCTCGTGGCGGGAGCGCCTACAATGAGCAGTTCTTC. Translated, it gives CASSPRGGSAYNEQFF.

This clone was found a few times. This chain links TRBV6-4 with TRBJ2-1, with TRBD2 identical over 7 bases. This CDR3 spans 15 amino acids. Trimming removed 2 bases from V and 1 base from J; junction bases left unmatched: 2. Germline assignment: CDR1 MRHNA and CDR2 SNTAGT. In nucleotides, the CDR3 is TGTGCCAGCAGTGACGGAGCGGGGTCCTACAATGAGCAGTTCTTC. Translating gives CASSDGAGSYNEQFF.

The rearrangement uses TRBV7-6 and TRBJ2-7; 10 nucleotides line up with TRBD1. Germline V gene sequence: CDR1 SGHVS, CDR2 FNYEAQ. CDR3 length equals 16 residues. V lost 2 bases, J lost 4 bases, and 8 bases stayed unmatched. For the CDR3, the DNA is TGTGCCAGCAGCTTACACCCGGGACAGGGGTGGTACGAGCAGTACTTC. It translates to CASSLHPGQGWYEQYF.

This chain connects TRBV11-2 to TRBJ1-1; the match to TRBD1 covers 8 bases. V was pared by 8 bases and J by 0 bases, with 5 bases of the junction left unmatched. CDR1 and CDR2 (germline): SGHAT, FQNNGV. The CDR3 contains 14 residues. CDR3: CASATDRVNTEAFF. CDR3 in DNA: TGTGCCAGCGCGACGGACAGGGTGAACACTGAAGCTTTCTTT.

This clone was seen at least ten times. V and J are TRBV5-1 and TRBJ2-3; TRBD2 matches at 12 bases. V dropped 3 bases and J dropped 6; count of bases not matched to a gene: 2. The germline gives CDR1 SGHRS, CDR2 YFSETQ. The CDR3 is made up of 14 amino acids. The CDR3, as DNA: TGCGCCAGCAGCTGGACTAGCGGGACGGATACGCAGTATTTT. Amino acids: CASSWTSGTDTQYF.

CDR3 DNA sequence: TGTGCCAGCAGTGAGAAACTAGCGGGCTTCTACGAGCAGTACTTC. This encodes CASSEKLAGFYEQYF. J is TRBJ2-7 and V is TRBV6-1; 9 bases line up with TRBD2. Germline values: CDR1 MNHNS, CDR2 SASEGT. The CDR3 sequence is 15 residues long. Trimming cost V 3 bases and J 3 bases; bases outside gene matches: 6.

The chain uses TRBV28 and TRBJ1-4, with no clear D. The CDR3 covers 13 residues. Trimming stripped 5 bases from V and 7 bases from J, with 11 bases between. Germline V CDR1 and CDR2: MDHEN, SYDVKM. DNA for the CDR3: TGTGCCAGCAGTCCCAGGCGGGGTGAAAAACTGTTTTTT. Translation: CASSPRRGEKLFF.

CDR3: CASSPRWTYIYSGSGNEQFF. The CDR3 DNA sequence: TGTGCCAGCAGCCCTCGATGGACGTATATCTATAGCGGGAGTGGCAATGAGCAGTTCTTC. The chain employs TRBV2 and TRBJ2-1, with TRBD2 matching 9 bases. Trimming cost V 6 bases and J 6 bases; bases outside gene matches: 24. The CDR3 runs 20 residues. Germline V gene data show CDR1 as SNHLY and CDR2 as FYNNEI.

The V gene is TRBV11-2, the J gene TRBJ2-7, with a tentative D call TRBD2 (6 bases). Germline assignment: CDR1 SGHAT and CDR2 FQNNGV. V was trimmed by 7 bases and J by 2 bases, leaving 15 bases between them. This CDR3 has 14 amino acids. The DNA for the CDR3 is TGTGCCAGCACTGACGGGACTTCCCCCTACGAGCAGTACTTC. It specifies CASTDGTSPYEQYF.

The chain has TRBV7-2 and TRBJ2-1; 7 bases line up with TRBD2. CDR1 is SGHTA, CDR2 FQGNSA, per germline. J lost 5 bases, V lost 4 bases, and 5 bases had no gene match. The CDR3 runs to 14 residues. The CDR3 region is CASSWQSGNNEQFF. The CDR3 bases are TGTGCCAGCAGCTGGCAAAGCGGGAACAATGAGCAGTTCTTC. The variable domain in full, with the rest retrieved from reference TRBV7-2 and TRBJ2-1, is GAGVSQSPSNKVTEKGKDVELRCDPISGHTALYWYRQSLGQGLEFLIYFQGNSAPDKSGLPSDRFSAERTGGSVSTLTIQRTQQEDSAVYLCASSWQSGNNEQFFGPGTRLTVL.

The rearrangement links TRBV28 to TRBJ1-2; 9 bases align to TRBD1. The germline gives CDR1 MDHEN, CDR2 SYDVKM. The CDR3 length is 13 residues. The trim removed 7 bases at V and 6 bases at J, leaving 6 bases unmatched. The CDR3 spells CASKNRGRDGYTF. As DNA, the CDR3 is TGTGCCAGCAAAAACAGGGGGCGGGATGGCTACACCTTC.

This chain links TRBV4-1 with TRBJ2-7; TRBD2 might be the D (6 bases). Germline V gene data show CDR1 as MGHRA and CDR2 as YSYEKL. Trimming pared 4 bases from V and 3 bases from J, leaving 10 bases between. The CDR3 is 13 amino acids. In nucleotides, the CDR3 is TGCGCCAGCAGCCTCGGGAGTGGCTACGAGCAGTACTTC. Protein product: CASSLGSGYEQYF.

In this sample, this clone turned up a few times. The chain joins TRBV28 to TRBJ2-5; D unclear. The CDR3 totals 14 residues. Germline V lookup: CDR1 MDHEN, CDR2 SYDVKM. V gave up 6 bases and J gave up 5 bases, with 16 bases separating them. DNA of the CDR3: TGTGCCAGCAGACTCCGATTGGGGTGGGAGACCCAGTACTTC. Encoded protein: CASRLRLGWETQYF.

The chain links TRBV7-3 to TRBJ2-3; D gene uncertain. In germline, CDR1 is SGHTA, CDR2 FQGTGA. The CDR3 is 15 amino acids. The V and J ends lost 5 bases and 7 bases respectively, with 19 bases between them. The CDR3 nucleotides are TGTGCCAGCAGCCACATCGTGGCCCCCCCCTATACGCAGTATTTT. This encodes CASSHIVAPPYTQYF.